This TCR beta chain emerged from a study of T cells in Graves' hyperthyroidism and ophthalmopathy. Study-level results: Before onset, by a median of approximately 5.9 months, the model predicted ophthalmopathy.

In this sample, this clonotype turned up many times. Its matching antigen is unknown. CDR3 length equals 13 residues. The V gene's germline CDR1 is DFQATT and CDR2 SNEGSKA (reference sequence). From RNA transcripts, TCR beta CDR3 regions were amplified. HTBI primers were employed in a first-round RT-PCR of the TCR CDR3. TCRdb processed the multiplex PCR reads anew with MiXCR; each CDR3 protein has one entry. The profile shows about 370,000 distinct CDR3 sequences, approximately 16% of them singletons. Patients having uncontrolled infection, another autoimmune disease, pregnancy or lactation were not included. On the basis of clinical symptoms, serum thyroxine and TRAb, thyroid ultrasound and orbital computed tomography, diagnoses were made.

Sequences were obtained from blood. The TCR sequence derives from a woman aged 55-70 years with Graves' ophthalmopathy. The rearrangement links TRBV20-1 to TRBJ1-1; D possibly corresponds to TRBD1 (6 bases). The CDR3 spells CAVLTGSNTEAFF. The CDR3 DNA is TGCGCAGTGCTCACAGGGTCGAACACTGAAGCTTTCTTT.